This is a list of T cell receptor beta chains from one sample in a study of T cells after yellow fever vaccination. MiXCR, applied by TCRdb to the 5' RACE reads, yields one record per CDR3 protein. The table lists some 300,000 distinct CDR3 sequences, approximately 10% of them singletons. Source: CD4+ T cells sorted from PBMCs, taken 5 days after the yellow fever booster vaccination. The receptors here all came from a man aged 18 to 35 who received the YFV17D yellow fever vaccine. CDR3s leave out the opening cysteine and the closing phenylalanine or tryptophan. The order of the fields is V gene, J gene, CDR3 protein.

>TRBV29-1|TRBJ2-3
SVPAASTDTQY
>TRBV19|TRBJ1-4
ASSKTGIFNEKLF
>TRBV15|TRBJ2-4
ATSSPGQGANIQY
>TRBV5-1|TRBJ2-3
ASSRPGLAGSDTQY
>TRBV14|TRBJ2-1
ASSQVPVRVRNEQF
>TRBV30|TRBJ1-4
AWSVRSRNPVGYGEKLF
>TRBV6-1|TRBJ1-6
ASTSGLPSYNSPLH
>TRBV24-1|TRBJ2-2
ATSDWETGELF
>TRBV4-3|TRBJ2-6
ASSQDLQGATGANVLT
>TRBV20-1|TRBJ2-3
SPRTGTDTQY
>TRBV7-2|TRBJ2-1
ASSLGLARTNEQF
>TRBV9|TRBJ1-4
ASSPGLPAAQGKLF
>TRBV7-3|TRBJ2-3
ASSFTGTITDTQY
>TRBV7-2|TRBJ2-3
ASSLDRTSGVDTQY
>TRBV6-5|TRBJ1-2
ASSHRGTGGGGYT
>TRBV9|TRBJ1-1
ASSPWTYTEAF
>TRBV12-3/TRBV12-4|TRBJ2-4
ASRGRGAGKNIQY
>TRBV5-1|TRBJ1-4
ASSLDVGANEKLF
>TRBV28|TRBJ2-2
ASSLPPGQGLNTGELF
>TRBV11-2|TRBJ2-1
ASSPIRLAGGFGEQF
>TRBV7-6|TRBJ1-2
ASSPRGWDYGYT
>TRBV7-9|TRBJ2-7
ASSLAIYEQY
>TRBV6-5|TRBJ2-3
ASSYSLAGGHDTQY
>TRBV29-1|TRBJ2-5
SVDRQGETQY
>TRBV9|TRBJ2-1
ASSARPYNEQF
>TRBV5-6|TRBJ2-7
ASSLSGQGRYEQY
>TRBV28|TRBJ1-1
ASSGPGTGSF
>TRBV6-6|TRBJ2-1
ASSPGGDEQF
>TRBV20-1|TRBJ2-2
SARPSFSGRELF
>TRBV7-9|TRBJ1-2
ARQDYYGYT
>TRBV24-1|TRBJ1-2
ATSEPDRGDGYT
>TRBV5-4|TRBJ2-2
ASSLPGTPTGELF
>TRBV6-2/TRBV6-3|TRBJ1-2
ASSGQGANYGYT
>TRBV3-1|TRBJ1-1
ASSHAGKKVTEAF
>TRBV7-8|TRBJ1-1
ASSLDRHTEAF
>TRBV3-1|TRBJ2-7
ASSQVAGQQY
>TRBV27|TRBJ2-4
ASSLGQGLAKNIQY